This T cell receptor beta chain appears in the sequencing data of a study of blood T cells in healthy people across ages. Study-level results: The donors' CMV status was not determined, possibly confounding changes in expanded clonotypes.

It was with a sample-barcoded 5' primer and a J-beta primer mix that a second PCR of roughly 7 to 12 cycles was run. TCRdb processed the 5' RACE reads anew with MiXCR; each CDR3 protein has one entry. Altogether around 710,000 distinct CDR3 sequences are present, around 46% being singletons, with the ten largest covering 20% to 25%. The length of the CDR3 is 15 residues. Comment on this clonotype: Its antigen is unknown. This could be a read error, since a much larger clone is one nucleotide away.

Sequenced sample: blood. The sequence was obtained from a woman aged 60-70 years in good health. V is TRBV12-3 or TRBV12-4 and J is TRBJ2-3, with 7 positions matching TRBD2. The DNA for the CDR3 is TGTGCCAGCAGTTTGGGACTACTAGGCACAGGTACGCAGTATTTT. It codes for CASSLGLLGTGTQYF.